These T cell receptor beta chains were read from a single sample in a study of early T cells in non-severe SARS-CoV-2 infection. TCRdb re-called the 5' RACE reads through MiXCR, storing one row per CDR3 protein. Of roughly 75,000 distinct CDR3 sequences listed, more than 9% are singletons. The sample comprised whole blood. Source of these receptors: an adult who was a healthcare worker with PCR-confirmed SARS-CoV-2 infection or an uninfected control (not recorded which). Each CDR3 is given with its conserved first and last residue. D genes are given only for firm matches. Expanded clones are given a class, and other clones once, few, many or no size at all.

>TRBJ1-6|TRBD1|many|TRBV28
CASSPLTGEGSPLHF
TGTGCCAGCAGTCCATTAACAGGGGAGGGTTCACCCCTCCACTTT
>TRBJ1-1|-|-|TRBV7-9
CASSPDWTVNTEAFF
TGTGCCAGCAGCCCGGATTGGACAGTGAACACTGAAGCTTTCTTT
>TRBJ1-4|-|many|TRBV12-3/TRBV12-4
CASSWGEKLFF
TGTGCCAGCAGTTGGGGAGAAAAACTGTTTTTT
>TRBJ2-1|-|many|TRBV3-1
CASSQGAGRSFF
TGTGCCAGCAGCCAAGGGGCGGGACGTAGCTTCTTC
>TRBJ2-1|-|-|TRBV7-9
CASSLGVGLSYNEQFF
TGTGCCAGCAGCTTAGGGGTAGGACTCTCCTACAATGAGCAGTTCTTC
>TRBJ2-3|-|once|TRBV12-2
CASRSGKQGVSTDMQYF
TGTGCAAGTCGCTCAGGAAAACAGGGCGTTAGCACAGATATGCAGTATTTT
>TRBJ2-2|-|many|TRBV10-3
CAIARTEFRGELFF
TGTGCCATCGCCAGGACTGAGTTCCGCGGGGAGCTGTTTTTT
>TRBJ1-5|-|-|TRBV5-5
CASSLTGEEPQHF
TGTGCCAGCAGCTTAACGGGGGAGGAGCCCCAGCATTTT
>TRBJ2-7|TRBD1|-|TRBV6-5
CASSYVGGRGEQYF
TGTGCCAGCAGTTACGTAGGGGGCAGGGGCGAGCAGTACTTC
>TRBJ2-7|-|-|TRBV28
CASTHLVWGSYEQYF
TGTGCCAGCACCCATCTAGTGTGGGGCTCCTACGAGCAGTACTTC
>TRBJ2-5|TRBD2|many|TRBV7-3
CASSSGLDETQYF
TGTGCCAGCAGCTCAGGACTAGACGAGACCCAGTACTTC
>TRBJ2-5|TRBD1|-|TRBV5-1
CASSTRQGIVQETQYF
TGCGCCAGCAGCACCCGACAGGGTATAGTCCAAGAGACCCAGTACTTC
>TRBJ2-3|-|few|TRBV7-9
CASSLAQHGTQYF
TGTGCCAGCAGCTTAGCCCAGCACGGTACGCAGTATTTT
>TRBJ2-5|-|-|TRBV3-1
CASSQGVHQYF
TGTGCCAGCAGCCAAGGGGTACACCAGTACTTC
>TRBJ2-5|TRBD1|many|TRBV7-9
CASSWMTGNQETQYF
TGTGCCAGCAGCTGGATGACAGGGAATCAAGAGACCCAGTACTTC
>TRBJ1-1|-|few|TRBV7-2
CASSLDVGNTEAFF
TGTGCCAGCAGCTTAGATGTTGGGAACACTGAAGCTTTCTTT
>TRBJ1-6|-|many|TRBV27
CASSLGQVNNSPLHF
TGTGCCAGCAGTTTAGGGCAGGTCAATAATTCACCCCTCCATTTT
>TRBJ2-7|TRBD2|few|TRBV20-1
CSAPTSGSFYEQYF
TGCAGTGCCCCGACTAGCGGGAGTTTTTACGAGCAGTACTTC
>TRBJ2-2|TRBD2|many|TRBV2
CASAAGGNTGELFF
TGTGCCAGCGCGGCGGGAGGTAACACCGGGGAGCTGTTTTTT
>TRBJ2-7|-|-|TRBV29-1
CSVRRSSYEQYF
TGCAGCGTCCGCAGGAGCTCCTACGAGCAGTACTTC
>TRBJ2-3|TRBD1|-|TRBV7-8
CASSSTGQGYLTDTQYF
TGTGCCAGCAGCTCCACTGGACAGGGGTATCTCACGGATACGCAGTATTTT
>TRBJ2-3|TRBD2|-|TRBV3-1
CASSVHSGRGDTQYF
TGTGCCAGCAGCGTTCATAGCGGGAGGGGAGATACGCAGTATTTT
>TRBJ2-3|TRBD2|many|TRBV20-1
CSASGTSGSRADTQYF
TGCAGTGCTAGTGGGACTAGCGGGAGCAGGGCAGATACGCAGTATTTT
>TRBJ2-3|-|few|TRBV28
CASSGEGGPDTQYF
TGTGCCAGCTCGGGAGAAGGAGGCCCAGATACGCAGTATTTT
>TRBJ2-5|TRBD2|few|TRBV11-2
CASASLAGGTETQYF
TGTGCCAGCGCATCCTTAGCGGGAGGGACAGAGACCCAGTACTTC
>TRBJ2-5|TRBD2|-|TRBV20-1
CSAKGRGGRETQYF
TGCAGTGCTAAGGGGCGCGGGGGTCGGGAGACCCAGTACTTC
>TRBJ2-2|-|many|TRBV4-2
CASSQEGMGRAQASGELFF
TGTGCCAGCAGCCAAGAAGGTATGGGACGAGCTCAAGCCTCCGGGGAGCTGTTTTTT
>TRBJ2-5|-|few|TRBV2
CASSRLGALQETQYF
TGTGCCAGCAGTCGACTAGGGGCCCTCCAAGAGACCCAGTACTTC
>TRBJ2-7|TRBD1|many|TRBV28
CATTSPGTGTHYEQYF
TGTGCCACCACTTCCCCCGGGACAGGTACGCACTACGAGCAGTACTTC
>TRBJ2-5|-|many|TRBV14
CASKPSLGGGETQYF
TGTGCCAGCAAACCATCATTAGGGGGAGGAGAGACCCAGTACTTC
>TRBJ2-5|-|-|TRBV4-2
CASSQDLQETQYF
TGTGCCAGCAGCCAAGATCTTCAAGAGACCCAGTACTTC
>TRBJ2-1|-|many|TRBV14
CASSRLVSGNEQFF
TGTGCCAGCAGCCGGCTCGTTTCCGGCAATGAGCAGTTCTTC
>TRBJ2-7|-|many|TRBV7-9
CASSPTSGFGAYEQYF
TGTGCCAGCAGCCCAACGAGCGGGTTTGGGGCCTACGAGCAGTACTTC
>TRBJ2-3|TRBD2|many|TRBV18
CASSPLAGEGTQYF
TGTGCCAGCTCACCACTCGCGGGAGAAGGTACGCAGTATTTT
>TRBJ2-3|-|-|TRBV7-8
CASSLKGDTQYF
TGTGCCAGCAGCTTAAAAGGAGATACGCAGTATTTT
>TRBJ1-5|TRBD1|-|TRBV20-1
CSASRQGGDSNQPQHF
TGCAGTGCTAGTCGACAGGGTGGGGATAGCAATCAGCCCCAGCATTTT
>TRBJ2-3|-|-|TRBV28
CASSSTTGGGSTDTQYF
TGTGCCAGCAGTTCGACCACAGGGGGGGGGAGCACAGATACGCAGTATTTT
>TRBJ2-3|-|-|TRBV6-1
CASSDGGADTQYF
TGTGCCAGCAGTGACGGCGGGGCAGATACGCAGTATTTT
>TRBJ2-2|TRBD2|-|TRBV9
CASSGLAANTGELFF
TGTGCCAGCAGCGGACTAGCGGCGAACACCGGGGAGCTGTTTTTT
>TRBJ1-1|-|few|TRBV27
CASSLSARATEAFF
TGTGCCAGCAGTTTATCAGCCCGGGCCACTGAAGCTTTCTTT
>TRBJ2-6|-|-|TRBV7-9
CASSLAGTGANVLTF
TGTGCCAGCAGCTTAGCAGGTACCGGGGCCAACGTCCTGACTTTC
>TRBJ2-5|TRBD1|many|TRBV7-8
CASSGDSQETQYF
TGTGCCAGCAGCGGGGACAGCCAAGAGACCCAGTACTTC
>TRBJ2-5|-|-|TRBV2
CASSVADSKETQYF
TGTGCCAGCAGTGTAGCGGACAGTAAAGAGACCCAGTACTTC
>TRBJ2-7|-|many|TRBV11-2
CASSPPGAASYEQYF
TGTGCCAGCAGCCCTCCGGGGGCGGCCTCCTACGAGCAGTACTTC
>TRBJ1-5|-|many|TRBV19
CASSTGQSTTRNQPQHF
TGTGCCAGTAGTACCGGACAGTCAACCACTCGGAATCAGCCCCAGCATTTT
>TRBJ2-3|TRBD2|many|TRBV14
CASSPLAFTSTDTQYF
TGTGCCAGCAGCCCACTAGCGTTTACAAGCACAGATACGCAGTATTTT
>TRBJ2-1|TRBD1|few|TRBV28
CASSPTPVRGRRNEQFF
TGTGCCAGCAGTCCTACCCCCGTCAGGGGGCGGCGCAATGAGCAGTTCTTC
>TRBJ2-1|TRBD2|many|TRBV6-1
CASSRITSKRGGEQFF
TGTGCCAGCAGTAGGATAACGTCGAAGCGGGGAGGGGAGCAGTTCTTC